Sequencing of this TCR beta chain was carried out in a study of early T cells in non-severe SARS-CoV-2 infection. This CDR3 spans 16 amino acids. CDR1 and CDR2 from the germline V gene are MGHRA and YSYEKL. V was cut by 0 bases and J by 4 bases, with 13 bases left in between. TCRdb reprocessed the 5' RACE reads with MiXCR, giving one entry per CDR3 protein. The table lists around 76,000 distinct CDR3 sequences, roughly 15% of them singletons. The sample consisted of whole blood, taken at baseline. This receptor was obtained from an adult who was a healthcare worker with PCR-confirmed SARS-CoV-2 infection or an uninfected control (not recorded which). The V gene is TRBV4-1, the J gene TRBJ1-3, with D maybe TRBD1 (6 bases). CDR3 nucleotide sequence: TGCGCCAGCAGCCAAGAATCTTCAGGGGACGGAAACACCATATATTTT. Translating it yields CASSQESSGDGNTIYF.